The rows below give T cell receptor beta chains drawn from one sample of a study of persistence of HIV-infected CD4 T cells. TCRdb's table, derived via immunoSEQ multiplex PCR, lists solely in-frame clones and lacks some. The sample yields about 46,000 clones, 70% to 90% seen once. These TCRs are of unknown antigen specificity. The source was CD4+ T cells sorted from PBMCs after roughly 18-hour stimulation, collected from a patient who received antiretroviral therapy. All receptors come from an adult woman with HIV who was CMV-seropositive. The CDR3 runs from the conserved cysteine through the conserved F or W. D genes are given only for firm matches.

D: NA; J: TRBJ1-4; V: TRBV25-1; CDR3: CASRAGTWGEKLFF; DNA: TGTGCCAGCAGAGCCGGGACGTGGGGTGAAAAACTGTTTTTT
D: NA; J: TRBJ1-2; V: TRBV3-1/TRBV3-2; CDR3: CASSQSYGYTF; DNA: TGTGCCAGCAGCCAGAGCTATGGCTACACCTTC
D: NA; J: TRBJ2-5; V: TRBV7-3; CDR3: CASSPTRDYETQYF; DNA: TGTGCCAGCAGCCCCACAAGAGATTACGAGACCCAGTACTTC
D: NA; J: TRBJ2-6; V: TRBV24-1; CDR3: CATSDFDRSGANVLTF; DNA: TGTGCCACCAGTGATTTCGACAGATCTGGGGCCAACGTCCTGACTTTC
D: TRBD1; J: TRBJ1-1; V: TRBV5-3; CDR3: CARSTSLRDREAENPEAFF; DNA: TGTGCCAGAAGTACCTCTTTGAGGGACAGGGAGGCAGAAAACCCTGAAGCTTTCTTT
D: TRBD1; J: TRBJ2-1; V: TRBV18; CDR3: CASSPRGQGLLGNEQFF; DNA: TGTGCCAGCTCACCACGCGGACAGGGTTTACTGGGCAATGAGCAGTTCTTC
D: TRBD2; J: TRBJ2-7; V: TRBV5-1; CDR3: CASSLMSSGRDEQYF; DNA: TGCGCCAGCAGCTTGATGTCTAGCGGGAGGGACGAGCAGTACTTC
D: NA; J: TRBJ1-5; V: TRBV5-4; CDR3: CASSLEGNSNQPQHF; DNA: TGTGCCAGCAGCTTGGAAGGGAATAGCAATCAGCCCCAGCATTTT
D: NA; J: TRBJ1-2; V: TRBV5-6; CDR3: CASRVQGRDGYTF; DNA: TGTGCCAGCAGAGTTCAGGGGCGGGATGGCTACACCTTC
D: TRBD1; J: TRBJ1-4; V: TRBV4-3; CDR3: CASSTGQGQEKLFF; DNA: TGCGCCAGCAGCACGGGACAGGGGCAAGAAAAACTGTTTTTT
D: TRBD1; J: TRBJ2-7; V: TRBV18; CDR3: CASSASGGSYEQYF; DNA: TGTGCCAGCTCGGCTTCAGGGGGCTCCTACGAGCAGTACTTC
D: TRBD1; J: TRBJ1-2; V: TRBV19; CDR3: CASSTWDRGNYGYTF; DNA: TGTGCCAGTAGTACTTGGGACAGGGGTAACTATGGCTACACCTTC
D: TRBD1; J: TRBJ2-4; V: TRBV4-1; CDR3: CASSQGRQGPKEAKNIQYF; DNA: TGCGCCAGCAGCCAAGGTCGACAGGGACCAAAGGAGGCCAAAAACATTCAGTACTTC
D: TRBD1; J: TRBJ2-5; V: TRBV3-1/TRBV3-2; CDR3: CASSSPGTAWQETQYF; DNA: TGTGCCAGCAGTTCCCCCGGGACAGCCTGGCAAGAGACCCAGTACTTC
D: NA; J: TRBJ1-1; V: TRBV13; CDR3: CASSLRGENTEAFF; DNA: TGTGCCAGCAGCCTCAGGGGCGAGAACACTGAAGCTTTCTTT
D: NA; J: TRBJ2-2; V: TRBV24-1; CDR3: CATSDHRMRGKNTGELFF; DNA: TGTGCCACCAGTGACCACCGTATGAGGGGCAAGAACACCGGGGAGCTGTTTTTT
D: NA; J: TRBJ1-1; V: TRBV28; CDR3: CASKGEGKGNTEAFF; DNA: TGTGCCAGCAAGGGGGAGGGGAAAGGAAACACTGAAGCTTTCTTT
D: TRBD2; J: TRBJ2-3; V: TRBV10-3; CDR3: CAISAGTSGGPDTQYF; DNA: TGCGCCATCAGTGCGGGGACTAGCGGGGGACCGGATACGCAGTATTTT
D: TRBD2; J: TRBJ2-2; V: TRBV24-1; CDR3: CATTGGANTGELFF; DNA: TGTGCCACCACCGGGGGGGCGAACACCGGGGAGCTGTTTTTT
D: NA; J: TRBJ1-6; V: TRBV18; CDR3: CASSPGNNNSPLHF; DNA: TGTGCCAGCTCACCTGGTAACAATAATTCACCCCTCCACTTT
D: NA; J: TRBJ2-7; V: TRBV30; CDR3: CANGDFEQYF; DNA: TGTGCCAACGGAGATTTCGAGCAGTACTTC
D: TRBD1; J: TRBJ2-1; V: TRBV18; CDR3: CASSPPTGASYNEQFF; DNA: TGTGCCAGCTCACCCCCGACAGGGGCTTCCTACAATGAGCAGTTCTTC
D: NA; J: TRBJ1-5; V: TRBV2; CDR3: CASSELRGNQPQHF; DNA: TGTGCCAGCAGTGAATTGAGGGGGAATCAGCCCCAGCATTTT